Listed below are T cell receptor beta chains from one sample, sequenced in a study of blood T cell repertoires in COVID-19. TCRdb's table, derived via immunoSEQ multiplex PCR, lists solely in-frame clones and lacks some. The sample yields roughly 250,000 clones, about four fifths seen once. The sample consisted of peripheral blood. The receptor set was obtained from a woman over 75 with acute or convalescent COVID-19. CDR3s include the opening cysteine and the closing phenylalanine or tryptophan. A D gene is named only where the DNA matches it firmly. Rows may omit the clone size; those that give it use once, few, many or a size class.

J	V	size	D	DNA	CDR3
TRBJ2-2	TRBV5-4	NA	TRBD2	TGTGCCAGCAGCTTGGGGACTAGAAACACCGGGGAGCTGTTTTTT	CASSLGTRNTGELFF
TRBJ2-2	TRBV7-9	NA	NA	TGTGCCAGCAGCTTAGCGGGAGTGAACACCGGGGAGCTGTTTTTT	CASSLAGVNTGELFF
TRBJ1-5	TRBV3-1/TRBV3-2	NA	NA	TGTGCCAGCAGCCAAAAGGGGGTTAATAGCAATCAGCCCCAGCATTTT	CASSQKGVNSNQPQHF
TRBJ2-3	TRBV6-6	NA	NA	TGTGCCAGCACTCCCCCGGGGATACCTACAGATACGCAGTATTTT	CASTPPGIPTDTQYF
TRBJ2-5	TRBV5-1	NA	TRBD2	TGCGCCAGCAGCTTGGAGGGGACTAGTACCTTTAAGACCCAGTACTTC	CASSLEGTSTFKTQYF
TRBJ1-6	TRBV3-1/TRBV3-2	few	NA	TGTGCCAGCAGCCAAGAGCGGGATTCACCCCTCCACTTT	CASSQERDSPLHF
TRBJ2-1	TRBV7-8	NA	TRBD2	TGTGCCAGCAGCCCTCCCCGTTTTCGAGCGGGGGGCGAGCAGTTCTTC	CASSPPRFRAGGEQFF
TRBJ2-3	TRBV30	NA	TRBD2	TGTGCCTGGGAGACTAGCGGGGGCTGGGATACGCAGTATTTT	CAWETSGGWDTQYF
TRBJ1-2	TRBV28	NA	NA	TGTGCCAGCAGTTTACCTACCTATGGCTACACCTTC	CASSLPTYGYTF
TRBJ2-7	TRBV6-5	NA	TRBD1	TGTGCCAGCAGTTCCAGGGGGCCCCCCTACGAGCAGTACTTC	CASSSRGPPYEQYF
TRBJ2-2	TRBV28	NA	NA	TGTGCCAGCAGATCCACTGGACGGGAAATCACCGGGGAGCTGTTTTTT	CASRSTGREITGELFF
TRBJ1-6	TRBV14	NA	TRBD1	TGTGCCAGCAGCAAACAGGGGACCTATAATTCACCCCTCCACTTT	CASSKQGTYNSPLHF
TRBJ2-1	TRBV19	NA	NA	TGTGCCAGTAGTATGAACAGACAAAATCACAATGAGCAGTTCTTC	CASSMNRQNHNEQFF
TRBJ2-3	TRBV5-1	NA	TRBD2	TGCGCCAGCAGCTTGGTGGGGGGGAGTGGGTCAGATACGCAGTATTTT	CASSLVGGSGSDTQYF
TRBJ1-5	TRBV19	NA	NA	TGTGCCAGTAATGACGACAGGCAGGGGAATCAGCCCCAGCATTTT	CASNDDRQGNQPQHF
TRBJ1-6	TRBV19	NA	TRBD1	TGTGCCAGTAATGAAGACAGGGATAATTCACCCCTCCACTTT	CASNEDRDNSPLHF
TRBJ1-5	TRBV19	NA	TRBD1	TGTGCCAGTACCACGGGACAGGTGAACAATCAGCCCCAGCATTTT	CASTTGQVNNQPQHF
TRBJ2-7	TRBV5-1	NA	NA	TGCGCCAGCAGCTTGGGGCAGGGCGGCAACGAGCAGTACTTC	CASSLGQGGNEQYF
TRBJ1-6	TRBV7-9	NA	TRBD1	TGTGCCAGCAGCAAAGGACAGGTCGGCCCGGATTCACCCCTCCACTTT	CASSKGQVGPDSPLHF
TRBJ1-5	TRBV19	NA	NA	TGTGCCAGTAACTCCCAGGGTGGGGCCCAGCATTTT	CASNSQGGAQHF
TRBJ2-1	TRBV3-1/TRBV3-2	once	TRBD1	TGTGCCAGCAGCCTGCAGGACAGGGACAATGAGCAGTTCTTC	CASSLQDRDNEQFF
TRBJ2-2	TRBV30	NA	NA	TGTGCCTGGAGTGCTGTGGCAGGGGCGGCCGGGGAGCTGTTTTTT	CAWSAVAGAAGELFF
TRBJ2-1	TRBV2	NA	NA	TGTGCCAGCAGTGAACAGGGTGGGAATGAGCAGTTCTTC	CASSEQGGNEQFF
TRBJ1-6	TRBV3-1/TRBV3-2	NA	NA	TGTGCCAGCAGCCATCGAGAGATCTATAATTCACCCCTCCACTTT	CASSHREIYNSPLHF
TRBJ2-5	TRBV2	NA	TRBD2	TGTGCCAGCAGCCCCTCCGGGGGGTTACTGGAGACCCAGTACTTC	CASSPSGGLLETQYF
TRBJ2-7	TRBV9	NA	TRBD1	TGTGCCAGCAGCGCCGGGACAGGGATCTACGAGCAGTACTTC	CASSAGTGIYEQYF
TRBJ1-1	TRBV5-1	NA	NA	TGCGCCAGCAGCGGGACACCGCAAGGGAACACTGAAGCTTTCTTT	CASSGTPQGNTEAFF
TRBJ2-1	TRBV24-1	NA	TRBD2	TGTGCCACCAGTGATTCGACTAGCGGGGGCTACAATGAGCAGTTCTTC	CATSDSTSGGYNEQFF
TRBJ2-1	TRBV5-1	NA	NA	TGCGCCAGCAGCTTGGAGTATAGGGGTGAGCAGTTCTTC	CASSLEYRGEQFF
TRBJ2-7	TRBV29-1	NA	NA	TGCAGCGTTGAAGATCTTGGGGGGAGCGAGCAGTACTTC	CSVEDLGGSEQYF
TRBJ1-2	TRBV7-2	once	NA	TGTGCCAGCAGCTCATCCAGAGAGCAGGGAAAACATGGCTACACCTTC	CASSSSREQGKHGYTF
TRBJ2-5	TRBV9	NA	TRBD2	TGTGCCAGCAGCGTAGCTCCGGCGGGGGGACAAGAGACCCAGTACTTC	CASSVAPAGGQETQYF
TRBJ1-1	TRBV9	few	NA	TGTGCCAGCAGCCTCCATGTTGGCAACACTGAAGCTTTCTTT	CASSLHVGNTEAFF